The 12 T cell receptor beta chains below come from one sample, sequenced in a study of blood T cell repertoires in COVID-19 (TCRdb year 2020). The library relied on the immunoSEQ multiplex PCR assay. TCRdb took over this immuneACCESS table, retaining in-frame rearrangements with V and J assigned. Such tables are incomplete; in checked studies, under half of the missing clones stem from an unresolved V gene, and the remainder is unexplained. In this sample the table shows 50,000 or so clones, over 70% of which occur a single time. The ten largest clones capture roughly three fifths of the sample. The sample comprised peripheral blood. The receptors shown here come from a man aged 65-85 years with acute or convalescent COVID-19.

V gene TRBV15 combines with J gene TRBJ2-7; 10 bases fit TRBD2. In germline, CDR1 is LNHNV, CDR2 YYDKDF (reference sequence). J lost 4 bases, V lost 0 bases, and 6 bases had no gene match. The CDR3 length is 16 residues. The CDR3 reads CATSRDLSSGRYEQYF. The CDR3 DNA reads TGTGCCACCAGCAGAGATCTTAGTAGCGGGAGGTACGAGCAGTACTTC.

This clone was picked up a small number of times. The chain couples TRBV29-1 to TRBJ1-3; D is perhaps TRBD1 (6 bases). V lost 6 bases, J lost 4 bases, and 19 bases lay in between. Germline assignment: CDR1 SQVTM and CDR2 ANQGSEA. The CDR3 extends over 15 amino acids. The CDR3 is CSVATGTRGGNTIYF. The CDR3 DNA reads TGCAGCGTCGCCACAGGGACCCGGGGAGGAAACACCATATATTTT.

The V and J genes are TRBV18 and TRBJ2-5; 11 bases line up with TRBD2. The CDR3 spans 14 residues. The germline V gene has CDR1 KGHSH and CDR2 LQKENI. J lost 5 bases, V lost 3 bases, and 2 bases had no gene match. Written as DNA, the CDR3 is TGTGCCAGCTCACCCCTAGCGGGAGGTGAGACCCAGTACTTC. Its translation is CASSPLAGGETQYF.

The V call is TRBV5-5, the J call TRBJ2-7; weak D call: TRBD1 (6 bases). Germline V gene sequence: CDR1 SGHKS, CDR2 YYEKEE (reference sequence). V was trimmed by 4 bases and J by 5 bases, leaving 13 bases between them. CDR3 length: 13 residues. In DNA form, the CDR3 reads TGTGCCAGCAGCCTATTTGGGGGCCACGAGCAGTACTTC. It translates to CASSLFGGHEQYF. The full variable domain, with the rest looked up from reference TRBV5-5 and TRBJ2-7, is DAGVTQSPTHLIKTRGQQVTLRCSPISGHKSVSWYQQVLGQGPQFIFQYYEKEERGRGNFPDRFSARQFPNYSSELNVNALLLGDSALYLCASSLFGGHEQYFGPGTRLTVT.

This clone was seen just once. The chain couples TRBV11-2 to TRBJ1-2; the D gene is possibly TRBD1 (5 bases). The V end lost 1 base, the J end lost 3 bases, and 6 bases lay between the germline ends. The CDR3 runs to 13 residues. Germline V gene lookup returns CDR1 SGHAT and CDR2 FQNNGV. The CDR3 is CASSLGQYYGYTF. The CDR3 DNA sequence: TGTGCCAGCAGCTTAGGACAGTACTATGGCTACACCTTC.

This clone has a single count. V usage is TRBV5-1 and J usage is TRBJ1-1, with D hard to call. The CDR3 has 13 residues. Trimming removed 1 base from V and 3 bases from J, with 7 bases in between. Germline lookup yields CDR1 SGHRS and CDR2 YFSETQ. The CDR3 sequence: CASSLQSDTEAFF. Here the CDR3 DNA reads TGCGCCAGCAGCTTGCAGTCTGACACTGAAGCTTTCTTT.

V and J are TRBV5-5 and TRBJ2-5, with D perhaps matching TRBD1 (6 bases). V was shortened by 2 bases and J by 0 bases, with 11 bases between the two germline ends. CDR1 SGHKS and CDR2 YYEKEE come from the germline V gene (reference sequence). The CDR3 totals 15 residues. CDR3 DNA sequence: TGTGCCAGCAGCTTACTACAGGGCAACCAAGAGACCCAGTACTTC. Its translation is CASSLLQGNQETQYF.

The chain combines TRBV5-1 with TRBJ2-7; TRBD1 is a possible D gene (6 bases). The CDR3 is 16 amino acids. Trimming pared 1 base from V and 5 bases from J, leaving 19 bases between. The germline V gene has CDR1 SGHRS and CDR2 YFSETQ. The CDR3 loop reads CASSLIPTGPPDEQYF. The CDR3 DNA follows: TGCGCCAGCAGCTTGATCCCAACAGGGCCCCCAGACGAGCAGTACTTC. Full variable domain (remainder filled in from reference TRBV5-1 and TRBJ2-7): KAGVTQTPRYLIKTRGQQVTLSCSPISGHRSVSWYQQTPGQGLQFLFEYFSETQRNKGNFPGRFSGRQFSNSRSEMNVSTLELGDSALYLCASSLIPTGPPDEQYFGPGTRLTVT.

With regard to this clone: No DNA is shown, since the ends of the CDR3 on it are uncertain; the CDR3 is the one TCRdb lists. The chain employs TRBV1 and TRBJ2-3; whether TRBD2, the table's D call, matches the DNA was not checked. TRBV1 is a pseudogene segment. The CDR3 numbers 18 amino acids, ends counted. The CDR3 here is CTSIKGVAGGICTDTQYF.

This sequence joins TRBV28 and TRBJ2-3; D might be TRBD1 (7 bases). Between the trimmed V and J ends, which lost 6 bases and 8 bases, there was a span of 30 bases. Germline V gives CDR1 MDHEN, CDR2 SYDVKM. CDR3 length: 18 residues. CDR3 DNA: TGTGCCAGCAGACCGGGACAGCTAGGGATGCTAGCGTCAGGTACGCAGTATTTT. Translated, it gives CASRPGQLGMLASGTQYF.

The chain carries TRBV7-3 and TRBJ2-3; 8 nucleotides align to TRBD2. J lost 1 base, V lost 1 base, and 10 bases had no gene match. The CDR3 has 18 amino acids. Germline CDR1 is SGHTA and CDR2 is FQGTGA. The DNA for the CDR3 is TGTGCCAGCAGCTTAATGGGGCCTAGCGGGCGCGGCACAGATACGCAGTATTTT. It translates to CASSLMGPSGRGTDTQYF.

The chain joins TRBV27 to TRBJ1-2, with unresolved D. The V and J ends lost 3 bases and 0 bases respectively, with 5 bases between them. The germline V gene has CDR1 MNHEY and CDR2 SMNVEV (reference sequence). The CDR3 length is 13 residues. The DNA for the CDR3 is TGTGCCAGCAGTTTTGCAGCTAACTATGGCTACACCTTC. Protein sequence: CASSFAANYGYTF.